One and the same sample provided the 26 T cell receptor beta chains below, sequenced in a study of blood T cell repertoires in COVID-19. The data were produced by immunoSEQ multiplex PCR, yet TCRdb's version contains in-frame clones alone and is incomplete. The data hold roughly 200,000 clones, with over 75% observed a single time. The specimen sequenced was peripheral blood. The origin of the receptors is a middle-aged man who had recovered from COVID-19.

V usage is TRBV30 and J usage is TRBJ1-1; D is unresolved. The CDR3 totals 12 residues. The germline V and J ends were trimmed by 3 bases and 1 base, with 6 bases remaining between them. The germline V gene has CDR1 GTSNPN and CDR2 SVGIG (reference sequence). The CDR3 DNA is TGTGCCTGGAGGAGAACGAACACTGAAGCTTTCTTT. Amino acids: CAWRRTNTEAFF.

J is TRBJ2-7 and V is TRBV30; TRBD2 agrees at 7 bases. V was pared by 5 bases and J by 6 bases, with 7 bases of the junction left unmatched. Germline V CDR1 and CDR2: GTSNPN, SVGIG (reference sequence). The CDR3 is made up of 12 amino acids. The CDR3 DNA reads TGTGCCTGGGGAGGTTGGGGGGGCGAGCAGTACTTC. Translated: CAWGGWGGEQYF. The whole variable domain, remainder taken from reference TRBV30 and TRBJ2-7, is SQTIHQWPATLVQPVGSPLSLECTVEGTSNPNLYWYRQAAGRGLQLLFYSVGIGQISSEVPQNLSASRPQDRQFILSSKKLLLSDSGFYLCAWGGWGGEQYFGPGTRLTVT.

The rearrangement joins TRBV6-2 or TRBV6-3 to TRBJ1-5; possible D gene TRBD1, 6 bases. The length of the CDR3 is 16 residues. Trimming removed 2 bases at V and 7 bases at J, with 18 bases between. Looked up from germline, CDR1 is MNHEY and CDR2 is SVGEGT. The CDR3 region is CASSYHRRGGGQPQHF. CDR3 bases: TGTGCCAGCAGTTACCACCGACGAGGGGGTGGCCAGCCCCAGCATTTT.

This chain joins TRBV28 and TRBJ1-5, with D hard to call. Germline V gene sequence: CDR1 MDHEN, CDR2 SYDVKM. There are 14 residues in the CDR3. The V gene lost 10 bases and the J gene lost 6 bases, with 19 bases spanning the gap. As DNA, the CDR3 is TGTGCCACCCAGATTACCCCGGGAGGTCAGCCCCAGCATTTT. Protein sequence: CATQITPGGQPQHF.

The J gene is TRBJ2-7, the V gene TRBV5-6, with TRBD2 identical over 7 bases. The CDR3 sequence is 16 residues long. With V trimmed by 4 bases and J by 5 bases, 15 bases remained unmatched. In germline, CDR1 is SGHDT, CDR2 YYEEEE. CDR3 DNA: TGTGCCAGCAGCCCCCAGGGAGTGCGGGAGTGGCACGAGCAGTACTTC. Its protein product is CASSPQGVREWHEQYF.

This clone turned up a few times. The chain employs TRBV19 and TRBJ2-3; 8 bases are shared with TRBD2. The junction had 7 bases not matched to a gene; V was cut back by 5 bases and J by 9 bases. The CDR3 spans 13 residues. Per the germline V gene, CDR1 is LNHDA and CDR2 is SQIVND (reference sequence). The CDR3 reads CASSAGLGGTQYF. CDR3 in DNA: TGTGCCAGTAGTGCGGGACTAGGGGGAACGCAGTATTTT.

The CDR3 protein is CASSLGLKSHEQYF. CDR3 nucleotides: TGCGCCAGCAGCTTAGGACTCAAATCGCACGAGCAGTACTTC. This chain uses TRBV5-1 with TRBJ2-7; a possible D gene is TRBD2 (5 bases). Trimming removed 2 bases at V and 5 bases at J, with 14 bases between. Germline assignment: CDR1 SGHRS and CDR2 YFSETQ. The CDR3 has 14 residues. Full variable domain (rest looked up from reference TRBV5-1 and TRBJ2-7): KAGVTQTPRYLIKTRGQQVTLSCSPISGHRSVSWYQQTPGQGLQFLFEYFSETQRNKGNFPGRFSGRQFSNSRSEMNVSTLELGDSALYLCASSLGLKSHEQYFGPGTRLTVT.

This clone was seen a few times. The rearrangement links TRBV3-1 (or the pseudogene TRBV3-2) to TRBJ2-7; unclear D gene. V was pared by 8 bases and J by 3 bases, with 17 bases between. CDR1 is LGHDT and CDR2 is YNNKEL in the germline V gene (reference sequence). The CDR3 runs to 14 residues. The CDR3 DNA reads TGTGCCAGCCTGCAGTGGCGGAAACACTACGAGCAGTACTTC. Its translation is CASLQWRKHYEQYF.

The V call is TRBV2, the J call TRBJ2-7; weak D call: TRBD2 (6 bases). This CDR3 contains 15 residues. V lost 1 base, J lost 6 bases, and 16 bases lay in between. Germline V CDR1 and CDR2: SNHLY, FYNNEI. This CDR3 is CASSEGLGGDLEQYF. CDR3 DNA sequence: TGTGCCAGCAGTGAAGGCCTTGGAGGGGACCTCGAGCAGTACTTC.

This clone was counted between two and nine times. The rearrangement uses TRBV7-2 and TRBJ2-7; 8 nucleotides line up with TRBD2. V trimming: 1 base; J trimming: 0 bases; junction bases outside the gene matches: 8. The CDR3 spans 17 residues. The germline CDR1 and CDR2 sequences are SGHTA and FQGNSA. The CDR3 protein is CASSLVTVAGSSYEQYF. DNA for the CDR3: TGTGCCAGCAGCTTAGTAACGGTAGCGGGAAGCTCCTACGAGCAGTACTTC.

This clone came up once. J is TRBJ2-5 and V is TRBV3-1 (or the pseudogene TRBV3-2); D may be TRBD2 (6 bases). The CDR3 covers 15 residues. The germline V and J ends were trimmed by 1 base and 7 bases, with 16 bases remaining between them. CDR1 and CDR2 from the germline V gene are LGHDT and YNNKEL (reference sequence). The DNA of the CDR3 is TGTGCCAGCAGCCAAGCGGGGGTCCCGACCCCGACCCAGTACTTC. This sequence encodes CASSQAGVPTPTQYF.

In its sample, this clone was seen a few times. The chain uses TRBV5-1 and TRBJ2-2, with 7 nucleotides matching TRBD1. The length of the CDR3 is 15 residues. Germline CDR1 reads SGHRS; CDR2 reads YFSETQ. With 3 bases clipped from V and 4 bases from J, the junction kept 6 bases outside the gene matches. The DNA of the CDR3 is TGCGCCAGCAGCTCGAGGGGGCGCGGCACCGGGGAGCTGTTTTTT. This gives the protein CASSSRGRGTGELFF.

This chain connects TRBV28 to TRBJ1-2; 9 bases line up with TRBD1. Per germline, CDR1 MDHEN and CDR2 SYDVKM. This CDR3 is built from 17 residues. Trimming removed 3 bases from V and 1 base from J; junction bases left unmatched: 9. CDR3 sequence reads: CASSFRRDREFNYGYTF. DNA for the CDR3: TGTGCCAGCAGTTTTCGCCGGGACAGGGAGTTTAACTATGGCTACACCTTC.

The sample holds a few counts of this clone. CDR3 loop: CASTRVQGIAEAFF. In DNA, the CDR3 is TGTGCCAGCACCAGAGTACAGGGTATCGCTGAAGCTTTCTTT. The chain is built from TRBV9 and TRBJ1-1; D is possibly TRBD1 (6 bases). Per germline, CDR1 SGDLS and CDR2 YYNGEE. Trimming took 6 bases from V and 6 from J, leaving 18 bases between them. CDR3 size: 14 residues.

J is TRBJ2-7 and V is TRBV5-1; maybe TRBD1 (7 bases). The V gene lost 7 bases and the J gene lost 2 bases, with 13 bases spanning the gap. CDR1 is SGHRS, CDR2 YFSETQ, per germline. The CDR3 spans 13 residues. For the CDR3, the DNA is TGCGCCAGCCAGGGGGGACAAACCTACGAGCAGTACTTC. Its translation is CASQGGQTYEQYF. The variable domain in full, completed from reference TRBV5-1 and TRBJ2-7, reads KAGVTQTPRYLIKTRGQQVTLSCSPISGHRSVSWYQQTPGQGLQFLFEYFSETQRNKGNFPGRFSGRQFSNSRSEMNVSTLELGDSALYLCASQGGQTYEQYFGPGTRLTVT.

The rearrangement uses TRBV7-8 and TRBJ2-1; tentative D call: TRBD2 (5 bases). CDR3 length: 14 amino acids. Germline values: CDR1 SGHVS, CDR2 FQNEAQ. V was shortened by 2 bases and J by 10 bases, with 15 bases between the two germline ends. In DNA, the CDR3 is TGTGCCAGCAGCTTAATATCCAGCGGTTCAGAGCAGTTCTTC. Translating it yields CASSLISSGSEQFF.

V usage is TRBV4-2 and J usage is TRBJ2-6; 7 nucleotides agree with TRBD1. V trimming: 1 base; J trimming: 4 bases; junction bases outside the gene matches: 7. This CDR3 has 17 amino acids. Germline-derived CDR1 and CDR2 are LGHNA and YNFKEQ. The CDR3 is CASSQGTGVSGANVLTF. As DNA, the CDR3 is TGTGCCAGCAGCCAAGGTACAGGGGTTTCCGGGGCCAACGTCCTGACTTTC.

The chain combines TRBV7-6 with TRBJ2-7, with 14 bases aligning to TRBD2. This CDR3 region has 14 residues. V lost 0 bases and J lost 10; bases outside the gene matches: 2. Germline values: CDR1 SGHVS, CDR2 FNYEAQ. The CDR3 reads CASSLAGLAGVQYF. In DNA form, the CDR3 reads TGTGCCAGCAGCTTAGCGGGACTAGCGGGAGTCCAGTACTTC.

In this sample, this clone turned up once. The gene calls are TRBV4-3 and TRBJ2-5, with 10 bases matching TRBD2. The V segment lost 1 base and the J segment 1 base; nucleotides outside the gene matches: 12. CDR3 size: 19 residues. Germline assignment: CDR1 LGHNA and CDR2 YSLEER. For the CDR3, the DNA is TGCGCCAGCAGCCAAGTCCCCACTAGCGGGATTATGGGCCAAGAGACCCAGTACTTC. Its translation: CASSQVPTSGIMGQETQYF.

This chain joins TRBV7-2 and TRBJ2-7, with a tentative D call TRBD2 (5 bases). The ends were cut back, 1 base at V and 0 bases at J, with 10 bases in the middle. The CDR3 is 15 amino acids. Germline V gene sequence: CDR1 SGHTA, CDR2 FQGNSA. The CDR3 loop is CASSLVRGPSYEQYF. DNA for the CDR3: TGTGCCAGCAGCTTAGTTCGGGGTCCCTCCTACGAGCAGTACTTC.

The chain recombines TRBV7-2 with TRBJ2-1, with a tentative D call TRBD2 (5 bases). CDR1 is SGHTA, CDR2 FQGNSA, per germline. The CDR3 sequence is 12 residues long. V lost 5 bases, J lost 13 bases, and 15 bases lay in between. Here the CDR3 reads CASSPGAEVQFF. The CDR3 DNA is TGTGCCAGCAGCCCAGGCGCGGAGGTACAGTTCTTC.

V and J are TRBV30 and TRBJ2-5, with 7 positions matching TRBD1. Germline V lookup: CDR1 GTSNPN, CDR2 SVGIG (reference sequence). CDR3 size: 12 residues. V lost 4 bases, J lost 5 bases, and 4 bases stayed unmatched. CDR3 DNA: TGTGCCTGGAAGGGGGCGCGGGAGACCCAGTACTTC. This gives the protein CAWKGARETQYF.

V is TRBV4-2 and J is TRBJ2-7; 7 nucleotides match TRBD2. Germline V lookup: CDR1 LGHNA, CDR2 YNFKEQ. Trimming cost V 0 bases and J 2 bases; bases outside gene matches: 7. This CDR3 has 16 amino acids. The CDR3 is CASSQEQMGLTYEQYF. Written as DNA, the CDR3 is TGTGCCAGCAGCCAAGAGCAGATGGGACTAACCTACGAGCAGTACTTC.

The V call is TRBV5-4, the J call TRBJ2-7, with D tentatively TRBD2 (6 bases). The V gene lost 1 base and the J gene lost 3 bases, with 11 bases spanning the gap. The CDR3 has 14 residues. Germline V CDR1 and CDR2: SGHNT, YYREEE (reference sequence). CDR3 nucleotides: TGTGCCAGCAGCTTGCACGGGGGAGGCTACGAGCAGTACTTC. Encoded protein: CASSLHGGGYEQYF.

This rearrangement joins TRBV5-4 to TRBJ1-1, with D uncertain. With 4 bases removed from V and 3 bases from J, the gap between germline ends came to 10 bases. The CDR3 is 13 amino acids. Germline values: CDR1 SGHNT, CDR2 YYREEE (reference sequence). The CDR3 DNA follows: TGTGCCAGCAGCAGAGATGCCCACACTGAAGCTTTCTTT. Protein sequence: CASSRDAHTEAFF.

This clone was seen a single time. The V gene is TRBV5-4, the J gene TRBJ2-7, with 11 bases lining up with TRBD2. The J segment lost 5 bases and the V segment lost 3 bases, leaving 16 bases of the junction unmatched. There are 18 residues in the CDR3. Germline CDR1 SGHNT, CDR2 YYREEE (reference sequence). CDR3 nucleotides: TGTGCCAGCAGCTCCCCTGCGGGGGCTAGCGGGAGGTGGAACGAGCAGTACTTC. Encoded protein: CASSSPAGASGRWNEQYF.